These 25 T cell receptor beta chains came from one sample sequenced in a study of neoadjuvant anti-PD-1 for oral cavity cancer. Described time point: after neoadjuvant nivolumab, at surgical resection. Only in-frame clones appear in the TCRdb table, and some are missing; sequencing was by immunoSEQ multiplex PCR. The profile covers about 13,000 clones, with around 66% appearing a single time and approximately 2.8% taken by the ten largest. The source was PBMCs, collected after nivolumab (anti-PD-1) treatment. These receptor sequences come from a person between 40 and 85 years old with oral cavity squamous cell carcinoma.

V and J are TRBV2 and TRBJ2-7; D gene unclear. Germline-derived CDR1 and CDR2 are SNHLY and FYNNEI. Trimming cost V 6 bases and J 0 bases, with 12 bases left between them. This CDR3 comprises 14 residues. Written as DNA, the CDR3 is TGTGCCAGCAGCTTGCAGACCTACTCCTACGAGCAGTACTTC. It encodes CASSLQTYSYEQYF.

The chain has TRBV14 and TRBJ1-2; D unresolved. Germline V gene lookup returns CDR1 SGHDN and CDR2 FVKESK. CDR3 length: 13 residues. Trimming shortened V by 1 base and J by 9 bases, and 12 bases separated the two germline ends. CDR3 residues: CASSQADPRSYTF. The CDR3 coding sequence is TGTGCCAGCAGCCAAGCTGATCCCAGGAGCTACACCTTC.

The V call is TRBV10-3, the J call TRBJ2-7; 8 bases line up with TRBD1. The CDR3 spans 14 residues. Germline V gene data show CDR1 as ENHRY and CDR2 as SYGVKD. With 10 bases clipped from V and 1 base from J, the junction kept 9 bases outside the gene matches. CDR3 sequence (DNA): TGTGCCACCTCCAGAGACAGGGGATCCTACGAGCAGTACTTC. As protein: CATSRDRGSYEQYF.

The J gene is TRBJ2-3, the V gene TRBV28; 9 bases agree with TRBD1. The CDR3 has 15 amino acids. The germline CDR1 and CDR2 sequences are MDHEN and SYDVKM. Unmatched junction bases numbered 7, after V lost 7 bases and J lost 2 bases. This CDR3 reads CASTPGTGTTDTQYF. CDR3 in DNA: TGTGCCAGCACTCCCGGGACAGGGACCACAGATACGCAGTATTTT. Drawing the rest from reference TRBV28 and TRBJ2-3, the complete variable domain is DVKVTQSSRYLVKRTGEKVFLECVQDMDHENMFWYRQDPGLGLRLIYFSYDVKMKEKGDIPEGYSVSREKKERFSLILESASTNQTSMYLCASTPGTGTTDTQYFGPGTRLTVL.

The rearrangement links TRBV6-5 to TRBJ2-1, with no clear D. CDR3 length equals 13 residues. Trimming removed 3 bases from V and 4 bases from J, with 7 bases in between. Germline lookup yields CDR1 MNHEY and CDR2 SVGAGI. CDR3 amino acids: CASSYGVYNEQFF. In DNA, the CDR3 is TGTGCCAGCAGTTATGGGGTGTACAATGAGCAGTTCTTC.

The sample holds one count of this clone. V is TRBV7-2 and J is TRBJ2-2, with TRBD2 matching over 11 bases. CDR3 length: 18 residues. Trimming took 1 base from V and 9 from J; bases not matched to a gene: 13. The germline CDR1 and CDR2 sequences are SGHTA and FQGNSA. The CDR3 reads CASSLGTSGRRIGRELFF. The CDR3 region has the DNA TGTGCCAGCAGCTTAGGAACTAGCGGGAGAAGGATCGGTCGGGAGCTGTTTTTT.

The chain links TRBV2 to TRBJ2-2, with 10 nucleotides matching TRBD2. This CDR3 is 15 amino acids long. CDR1 and CDR2 from the germline V gene are SNHLY and FYNNEI. J lost 4 bases, V lost 5 bases, and 4 bases had no gene match. The CDR3 here is CASSLAGGSTGELFF. In DNA, the CDR3 is TGTGCCAGCAGTTTAGCGGGAGGAAGCACCGGGGAGCTGTTTTTT.

The rearrangement joins TRBV2 to TRBJ2-2; D uncertain. Per germline, CDR1 SNHLY and CDR2 FYNNEI. The CDR3 contains 13 residues. Deletions cut 4 bases from V and 1 base from J, with 4 bases between. This chain's CDR3 is CASSVLNTGELFF. The CDR3 coding sequence is TGTGCCAGCAGTGTCTTGAACACCGGGGAGCTGTTTTTT.

In this sample, this clone turned up a few times. This sequence joins TRBV7-9 and TRBJ1-2, with D maybe TRBD1 (5 bases). The V end was cut by 4 bases, the J end by 4 bases, with 16 bases between. This CDR3 has 15 amino acids. Germline V gene sequence: CDR1 SEHNR, CDR2 FQNEAQ (reference sequence). In nucleotides, the CDR3 is TGTGCCAGCAGCTCACAGGTCAGCACTGGCTATGGCTACACCTTC. Translated, it gives CASSSQVSTGYGYTF. The whole variable domain, filled in from reference TRBV7-9 and TRBJ1-2, reads DTGVSQNPRHKITKRGQNVTFRCDPISEHNRLYWYRQTLGQGPEFLTYFQNEAQLEKSRLLSDRFSAERPKGSFSTLEIQRTEQGDSAMYLCASSSQVSTGYGYTFGSGTRLTVV.

The V gene is TRBV30, the J gene TRBJ2-1, with TRBD2 as a possible D gene (5 bases). Germline V lookup: CDR1 GTSNPN, CDR2 SVGIG (reference sequence). This CDR3 region has 14 residues. The V end lost 3 bases, the J end lost 3 bases, and 12 bases lay between the germline ends. CDR3 in amino acids: CAWREVPVYNEQFF. Here the CDR3 DNA reads TGTGCCTGGAGGGAGGTTCCCGTCTACAATGAGCAGTTCTTC. Drawing the rest from reference TRBV30 and TRBJ2-1, the complete variable domain is SQTIHQWPATLVQPVGSPLSLECTVEGTSNPNLYWYRQAAGRGLQLLFYSVGIGQISSEVPQNLSASRPQDRQFILSSKKLLLSDSGFYLCAWREVPVYNEQFFGPGTRLTVL.

The V call is TRBV7-9, the J call TRBJ2-1; 12 bases agree with TRBD2. The CDR3 consists of 16 residues. The germline V gene encodes CDR1 SEHNR and CDR2 FQNEAQ (reference sequence). Germline trimming cut 6 bases from V and 0 bases from J; bases unmatched to any gene: 3. The DNA for the CDR3 is TGTGCCAGCAGATCGACTAGCGGGAGCTCCTACAATGAGCAGTTCTTC. This encodes CASRSTSGSSYNEQFF.

The gene calls are TRBV15 and TRBJ2-1; TRBD2 agrees at 10 bases. The germline gives CDR1 LNHNV, CDR2 YYDKDF (reference sequence). The junction had 17 bases not matched to a gene; V was cut back by 5 bases and J by 4 bases. This CDR3 is 19 amino acids long. CDR3 loop: CATSAHKLNLAGEYNEQFF. CDR3 in DNA: TGTGCCACCAGCGCCCATAAGCTAAATCTAGCGGGAGAATACAATGAGCAGTTCTTC.

By sample share, this clone is large. The chain links TRBV2 to TRBJ2-2; no definite D call. The CDR3 is 12 residues long. Trimming removed 2 bases at V and 8 bases at J, with 6 bases between. Germline V lookup: CDR1 SNHLY, CDR2 FYNNEI. The CDR3 is CASSELSGELFF. In DNA form, the CDR3 reads TGTGCCAGCAGTGAACTTTCTGGGGAGCTGTTTTTT.

The chain links TRBV30 to TRBJ2-5, with TRBD1 matching 7 bases. Germline CDR1 GTSNPN, CDR2 SVGIG (reference sequence). The CDR3 is made up of 13 amino acids. V lost 0 bases and J lost 5; bases outside the gene matches: 3. CDR3 in DNA: TGTGCCTGGAGTGTAGGGGGCGCGGAGACCCAGTACTTC. As protein: CAWSVGGAETQYF.

The rearrangement uses TRBV5-1 and TRBJ1-3, with 7 nucleotides matching TRBD1. The CDR3 is made up of 15 amino acids. V lost 0 bases and J lost 6; bases outside the gene matches: 6. The germline CDR1 and CDR2 sequences are SGHRS and YFSETQ. CDR3 sequence: CASSLEQGHENTIYF. The CDR3 nucleotides read TGCGCCAGCAGCTTGGAACAGGGGCATGAAAACACCATATATTTT.

CDR3 DNA sequence: TGCGCCAGCAGCCGGGACAGCAAGGACACTGAAGCTTTCTTT. Its protein is CASSRDSKDTEAFF. The V and J genes are TRBV5-1 and TRBJ1-1, with 7 bases aligning to TRBD1. The CDR3 is made up of 14 amino acids. Germline V lookup: CDR1 SGHRS, CDR2 YFSETQ. J was trimmed by 3 bases and V by 4 bases; bases with no gene match: 6.

The chain joins TRBV9 to TRBJ2-3; 10 bases align to TRBD2. Germline lookup yields CDR1 SGDLS and CDR2 YYNGEE. The CDR3 spans 16 residues. Losses at the gene ends were 3 bases for V and 1 base for J; bases not matched to a gene: 5. The CDR3 here is CASSALAGVGTDTQYF. The CDR3 DNA follows: TGTGCCAGCAGCGCCCTAGCGGGAGTTGGCACAGATACGCAGTATTTT.

This chain uses TRBV9 with TRBJ2-7; D unresolved. The CDR3 runs 13 residues. The germline V gene has CDR1 SGDLS and CDR2 YYNGEE. The germline V and J ends were trimmed by 0 bases and 2 bases, with 6 bases remaining between them. The CDR3 protein is CASSVDYAYEQYF. The CDR3 DNA follows: TGTGCCAGCAGCGTAGACTATGCCTACGAGCAGTACTTC.

Here the CDR3 DNA reads TGTGCCTGGAGTCGAAGGACTGAAGCTTTCTTT. This gives the protein CAWSRRTEAFF. The chain joins TRBV30 to TRBJ1-1, with D unresolved. With 2 bases removed from V and 5 bases from J, the gap between germline ends came to 6 bases. The germline V gene encodes CDR1 GTSNPN and CDR2 SVGIG (reference sequence). The CDR3 loop spans 11 amino acids.

The V gene is TRBV25-1, the J gene TRBJ2-3; no definite D call. The germline V gene encodes CDR1 MGHDK and CDR2 SYGVNS. The germline V and J ends were trimmed by 8 bases and 0 bases, with 21 bases remaining between them. The CDR3 extends over 17 amino acids. The CDR3 DNA sequence: TGTGCCAGCTCCTTTAGCAGGTCTCTCCTTAGCACAGATACGCAGTATTTT. The encoded protein is CASSFSRSLLSTDTQYF.

The V gene is TRBV30, the J gene TRBJ1-1; TRBD1 might be the D (5 bases). The V gene's germline CDR1 is GTSNPN and CDR2 SVGIG (reference sequence). Trimming removed 3 bases from V and 0 bases from J, with 8 bases in between. The CDR3 totals 13 residues. The CDR3 region is CAWRTTVNTEAFF. The CDR3 nucleotides are TGTGCCTGGAGAACGACAGTGAACACTGAAGCTTTCTTT.

The chain combines TRBV30 with TRBJ1-2; D is undetermined. Germline V gene data show CDR1 as GTSNPN and CDR2 as SVGIG (reference sequence). The ends were cut back, 0 bases at V and 1 base at J, with 6 bases in the middle. This CDR3 region has 13 residues. CDR3 DNA: TGTGCCTGGAGTGTGGGAGATAACTATGGCTACACCTTC. This codes for CAWSVGDNYGYTF.

The chain recombines TRBV5-4 with TRBJ2-1; unclear D gene. The CDR3 has 15 residues. Germline CDR1 and CDR2: SGHNT and YYREEE (reference sequence). The V gene lost 1 base and the J gene lost 0 bases, with 8 bases spanning the gap. The CDR3 spells CASSLRADSYNEQFF. CDR3 DNA sequence: TGTGCCAGCAGCTTGCGTGCGGACTCCTACAATGAGCAGTTCTTC.

This clone has a handful of counts. V is TRBV9 and J is TRBJ1-1; TRBD1 agrees at 10 bases. Germline CDR1 SGDLS, CDR2 YYNGEE. CDR3 length: 15 residues. V shed 4 bases and J 2 bases; nucleotides not matched to a gene: 5. The CDR3 DNA sequence: TGTGCCAGCAGCTCTCTGACAGGGGGCAACACTGAAGCTTTCTTT. Translating gives CASSSLTGGNTEAFF.

The chain has TRBV29-1 and TRBJ1-5, with 9 positions matching TRBD1. The V segment lost 4 bases and the J segment 4 bases; nucleotides outside the gene matches: 2. This CDR3 spans 13 amino acids. Germline V gene data show CDR1 as SQVTM and CDR2 as ANQGSEA. The CDR3 sequence is CSVGGQGNQPQHF. The CDR3 DNA reads as TGCAGCGTTGGGGGACAGGGAAATCAGCCCCAGCATTTT.